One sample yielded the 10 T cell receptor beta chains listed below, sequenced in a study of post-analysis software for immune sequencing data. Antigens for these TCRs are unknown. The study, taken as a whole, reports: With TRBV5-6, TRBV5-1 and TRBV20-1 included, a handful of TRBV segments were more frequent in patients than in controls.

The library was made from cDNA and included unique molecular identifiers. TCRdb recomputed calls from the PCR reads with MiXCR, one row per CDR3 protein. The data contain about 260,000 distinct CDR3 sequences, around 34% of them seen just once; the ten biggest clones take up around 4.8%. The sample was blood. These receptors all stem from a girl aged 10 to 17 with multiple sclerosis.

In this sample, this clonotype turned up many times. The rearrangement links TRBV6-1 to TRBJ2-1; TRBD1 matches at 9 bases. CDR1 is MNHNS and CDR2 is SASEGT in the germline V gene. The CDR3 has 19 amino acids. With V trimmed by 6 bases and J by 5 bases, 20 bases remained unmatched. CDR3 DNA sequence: TGTGCCAGCAGCCATACCGGGACAGGGTCTGCGCCCCGGAACAATGAGCAGTTCTTC. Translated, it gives CASSHTGTGSAPRNNEQFF.

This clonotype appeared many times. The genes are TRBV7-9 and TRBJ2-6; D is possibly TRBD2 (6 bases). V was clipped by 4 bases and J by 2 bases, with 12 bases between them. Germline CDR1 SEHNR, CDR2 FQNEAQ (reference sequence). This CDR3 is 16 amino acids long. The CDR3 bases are TGTGCCAGCAGCTCCCCGAGGGAGGCTGGGGCCAACGTCCTGACTTTC. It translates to CASSSPREAGANVLTF.

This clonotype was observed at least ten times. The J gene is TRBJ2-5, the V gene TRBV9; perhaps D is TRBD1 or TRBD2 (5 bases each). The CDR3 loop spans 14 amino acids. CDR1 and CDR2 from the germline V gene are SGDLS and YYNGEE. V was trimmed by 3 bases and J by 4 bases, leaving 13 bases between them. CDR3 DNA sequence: TGTGCCAGCAGCGGCCCGTCTGGGGGAGAGACCCAGTACTTC. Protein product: CASSGPSGGETQYF.

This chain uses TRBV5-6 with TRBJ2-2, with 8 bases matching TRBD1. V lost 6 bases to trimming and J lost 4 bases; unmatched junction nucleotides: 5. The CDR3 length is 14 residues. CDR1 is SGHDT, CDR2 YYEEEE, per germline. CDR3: CASIQTGVTGELFF. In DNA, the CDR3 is TGTGCCAGCATCCAGACAGGGGTCACCGGGGAGCTGTTTTTT. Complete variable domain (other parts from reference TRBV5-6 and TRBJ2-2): DAGVTQSPTHLIKTRGQQVTLRCSPKSGHDTVSWYQQALGQGPQFIFQYYEEEERQRGNFPDRFSGHQFPNYSSELNVNALLLGDSALYLCASIQTGVTGELFFGEGSRLTVL.

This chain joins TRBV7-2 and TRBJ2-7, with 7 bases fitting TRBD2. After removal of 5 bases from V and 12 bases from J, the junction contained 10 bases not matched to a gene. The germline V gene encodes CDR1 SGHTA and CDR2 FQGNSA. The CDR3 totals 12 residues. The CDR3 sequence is CASSQTSAEMYF. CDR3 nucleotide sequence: TGTGCCAGCAGCCAAACTAGCGCGGAGATGTACTTC.

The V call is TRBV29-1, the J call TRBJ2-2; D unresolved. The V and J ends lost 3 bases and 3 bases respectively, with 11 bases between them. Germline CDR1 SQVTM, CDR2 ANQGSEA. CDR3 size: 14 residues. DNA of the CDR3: TGCAGCGTTGATACCGGGTACGACACCGGGGAGCTGTTTTTT. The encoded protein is CSVDTGYDTGELFF.

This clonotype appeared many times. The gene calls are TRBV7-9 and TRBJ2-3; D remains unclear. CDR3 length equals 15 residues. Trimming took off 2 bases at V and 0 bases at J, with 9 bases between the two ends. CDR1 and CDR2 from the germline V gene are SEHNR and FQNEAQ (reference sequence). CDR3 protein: CASSLPGSSTDTQYF. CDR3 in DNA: TGTGCCAGCAGCTTACCCGGCAGTAGCACAGATACGCAGTATTTT. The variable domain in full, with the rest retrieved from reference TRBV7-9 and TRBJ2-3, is DTGVSQNPRHKITKRGQNVTFRCDPISEHNRLYWYRQTLGQGPEFLTYFQNEAQLEKSRLLSDRFSAERPKGSFSTLEIQRTEQGDSAMYLCASSLPGSSTDTQYFGPGTRLTVL.

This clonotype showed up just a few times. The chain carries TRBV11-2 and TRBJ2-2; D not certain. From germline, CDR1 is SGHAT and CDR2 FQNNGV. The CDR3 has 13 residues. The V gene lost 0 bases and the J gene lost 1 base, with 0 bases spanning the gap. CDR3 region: CASSLENTGELFF. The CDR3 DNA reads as TGTGCCAGCAGCTTAGAGAACACCGGGGAGCTGTTTTTT.

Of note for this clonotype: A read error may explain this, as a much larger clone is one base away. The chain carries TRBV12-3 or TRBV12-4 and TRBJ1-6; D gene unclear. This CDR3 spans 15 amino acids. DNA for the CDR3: TGTGCCAGCAGAGCCCCGACGGGAGGGAATTCACCCCCCCACTTT. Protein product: CASRAPTGGNSPPHF.

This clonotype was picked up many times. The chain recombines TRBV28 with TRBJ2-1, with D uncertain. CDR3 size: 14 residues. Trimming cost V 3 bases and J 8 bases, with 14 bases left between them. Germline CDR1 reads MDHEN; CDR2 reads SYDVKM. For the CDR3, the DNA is TGTGCCAGCAGTTTGATGAAGGGCGTGGATGAGCAGTTCTTC. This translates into CASSLMKGVDEQFF.